This T cell receptor (beta chain) derives from a study of cytomegalovirus exposure and HLA in healthy donors. The germline V gene has CDR1 SGHRS and CDR2 YFSETQ. V gave up 4 bases and J gave up 5 bases; unmatched junction bases: 6. The CDR3 loop spans 13 amino acids. Study conclusions and caveats: Specificity of three CMV-associated chains for CMV antigens was verified in vitro. Rare TCR sequences dominated, though some public TCRs recurred in many donors. First-cohort TCR clusters were later found to tend to co-occur in the 120 or so validation repertoires.

On this clone: Its antigen is unidentified.

Repertoires were generated with immunoSEQ multiplex PCR, while TCRdb's copy carries only in-frame clones and drops some. The table records under 200,000 clones, 96% of them present only once. Sample: PBMCs. This chain uses TRBV5-1 with TRBJ2-7, with 7 nucleotides matching TRBD2. The sequence derives from a woman under 30 in good health and CMV-seronegative. The CDR3 here is CASSAGGGDEQYF. Written as DNA, the CDR3 is TGCGCCAGCAGCGCCGGTGGGGGGGACGAGCAGTACTTC.